The 20 T cell receptor beta chains below come from one sample, sequenced in a study of cytomegalovirus exposure and HLA in healthy donors. The PCR was carried out with 60 Vbeta primers and 13 Jbeta primers. The table came from immunoSEQ multiplex PCR; TCRdb's copy has only in-frame clones and leaves some out. The sample shows some 130,000 clones, about 80% of them seen only once. Sequencing was carried out using PBMCs. These receptors were taken from a man under 40 in good health and CMV-seronegative.

The gene calls are TRBV7-3 and TRBJ2-7; a weak D match, TRBD1 (6 bases). This CDR3 is built from 13 residues. CDR1 and CDR2 (germline): SGHTA, FQGTGA. V was trimmed by 5 bases and J by 6 bases, leaving 14 bases between them. The DNA for the CDR3 is TGTGCCAGCAGCCTGACAGGTACGGGCGAGCAGTACTTC. Residues: CASSLTGTGEQYF.

The chain links TRBV4-1 to TRBJ2-7; D gene unclear. The CDR3 consists of 15 residues. V lost 0 bases to trimming and J lost 3 bases, with 12 bases between them. Germline V CDR1 and CDR2: MGHRA, YSYEKL. Here the CDR3 reads CASSQDEYPIYEQYF. The CDR3 region has the DNA TGCGCCAGCAGCCAAGATGAGTATCCGATCTACGAGCAGTACTTC.

CDR3 protein: CASSNWGDDYEQYF. The CDR3 nucleotides are TGTGCCAGCAGCAACTGGGGGGACGACTACGAGCAGTACTTC. The chain couples TRBV13 to TRBJ2-7; TRBD2 is a possible D gene (6 bases). In germline, CDR1 is PRHDT, CDR2 FYEKMQ (reference sequence). The CDR3 contains 14 residues. V lost 5 bases and J lost 3, with 14 bases in between.

V gene TRBV5-1 combines with J gene TRBJ2-6, with 7 positions matching TRBD2. Germline loops: CDR1 SGHRS, CDR2 YFSETQ. V shed 5 bases and J 0 bases; nucleotides not matched to a gene: 5. This CDR3 spans 16 amino acids. CDR3 sequence (DNA): TGCGCCAGCAGGGGGGGGTTTTCCTCTGGGGCCAACGTCCTGACTTTC. Translated, it gives CASRGGFSSGANVLTF.

The rearrangement links TRBV5-1 to TRBJ1-4; no firm D call. Germline values: CDR1 SGHRS, CDR2 YFSETQ. The V end was cut by 0 bases, the J end by 9 bases, with 9 bases between. This CDR3 region has 13 residues. The CDR3 region has the DNA TGCGCCAGCAGCTTGGGTGCGAATCAAAAACTGTTTTTT. Protein: CASSLGANQKLFF. The entire variable domain, with the rest obtained from reference TRBV5-1 and TRBJ1-4, is as follows: KAGVTQTPRYLIKTRGQQVTLSCSPISGHRSVSWYQQTPGQGLQFLFEYFSETQRNKGNFPGRFSGRQFSNSRSEMNVSTLELGDSALYLCASSLGANQKLFFGSGTQLSVL.

The rearrangement links TRBV15 to TRBJ2-7; maybe TRBD2 (5 bases). Looked up from germline, CDR1 is LNHNV and CDR2 is YYDKDF (reference sequence). There are 14 residues in the CDR3. V was shortened by 3 bases and J by 2 bases, with 11 bases between the two germline ends. CDR3 nucleotide sequence: TGTGCCACCAGCAGGGTAACCGGGGCCTACGAGCAGTACTTC. It codes for CATSRVTGAYEQYF.

The chain joins TRBV2 to TRBJ1-5; possible D gene TRBD1, 5 bases. Trimming took 2 bases from V and 2 from J, leaving 13 bases between them. The CDR3 sequence is 16 residues long. Germline values: CDR1 SNHLY, CDR2 FYNNEI. The CDR3 nucleotides are TGTGCCAGCAGTGAACAGGGTAACCTTGGCAATCAGCCCCAGCATTTT. This translates into CASSEQGNLGNQPQHF.

The rearrangement uses TRBV5-4 and TRBJ2-2; TRBD1 is a possible D gene (6 bases). V shed 5 bases and J shed 8 bases, with 19 bases lying between them. The germline CDR1 and CDR2 sequences are SGHNT and YYREEE (reference sequence). This CDR3 comprises 15 residues. CDR3 region: CASSPGHSVRGELFF. The CDR3 bases are TGTGCCAGCAGTCCGGGACACTCAGTTCGGGGGGAGCTGTTTTTT.

The chain combines TRBV30 with TRBJ1-2, with D maybe TRBD1 (5 bases). CDR3 length: 14 residues. Germline V gene sequence: CDR1 GTSNPN, CDR2 SVGIG (reference sequence). Trimming took 0 bases from V and 5 from J, leaving 13 bases between them. CDR3 sequence: CAWSVLERGYGYTF. The CDR3 DNA is TGTGCCTGGAGTGTATTGGAACGGGGGTATGGCTACACCTTC.

In its sample, this clone was seen a few times. The chain couples TRBV5-1 to TRBJ2-7; the D gene is possibly TRBD1 (5 bases). The CDR3 spans 17 residues. The germline V and J ends were trimmed by 0 bases and 5 bases, with 21 bases remaining between them. Per germline, CDR1 SGHRS and CDR2 YFSETQ. CDR3 sequence reads: CASSLVIWGRAANEQYF. Written as DNA, the CDR3 is TGCGCCAGCAGCTTGGTTATTTGGGGCAGGGCAGCTAACGAGCAGTACTTC.

The genes are TRBV11-3 and TRBJ1-1; D call uncertain. CDR1 and CDR2 from the germline V gene are SGHNT and YENEEA. V was cut by 0 bases and J by 4 bases, with 12 bases left in between. The CDR3 runs to 15 residues. The chain's CDR3 is CASSLDLSFGTEAFF. The CDR3 DNA follows: TGTGCCAGCAGCTTAGATCTCAGTTTTGGCACTGAAGCTTTCTTT.

The chain uses TRBV10-3 and TRBJ2-7; 12 nucleotides line up with TRBD2. Germline V gene data show CDR1 as ENHRY and CDR2 as SYGVKD. There are 16 residues in the CDR3. V lost 5 bases and J lost 5; bases outside the gene matches: 10. CDR3 in DNA: TGTGCCATCAGTCTGAGAGAGACTAGCGGGAGTAACGAGCAGTACTTC. Translated: CAISLRETSGSNEQYF.

The genes are TRBV5-4 and TRBJ2-7, with a weak D call TRBD1 (5 bases). V was trimmed by 0 bases and J by 5 bases, leaving 12 bases between them. Germline CDR1 reads SGHNT; CDR2 reads YYREEE (reference sequence). This CDR3 has 14 amino acids. The CDR3 sequence: CASSLGSGWNEQYF. In DNA, the CDR3 is TGTGCCAGCAGCTTGGGGTCAGGGTGGAACGAGCAGTACTTC.

This clone was detected only a few times. This sequence joins TRBV10-2 and TRBJ2-1; tentatively, D is TRBD2 (5 bases). The CDR3 is 15 residues long. Germline values: CDR1 WSHSY, CDR2 SAAADI. Trimming cost V 1 base and J 4 bases, with 11 bases left between them. This chain's CDR3 is CASSEWETWYNEQFF. The DNA of the CDR3 is TGCGCCAGCAGTGAGTGGGAGACCTGGTACAATGAGCAGTTCTTC.

The chain recombines TRBV7-8 with TRBJ1-4; weak D call: TRBD1 (6 bases). V dropped 1 base and J dropped 7 bases, with 13 bases sitting between them. Germline values: CDR1 SGHVS, CDR2 FQNEAQ. The CDR3 has 15 amino acids. The CDR3 loop reads CASSLVRGAIEKLFF. The CDR3 DNA reads TGTGCCAGCAGCTTAGTTCGGGGGGCGATTGAAAAACTGTTTTTT.

The V gene is TRBV5-1, the J gene TRBJ2-2; no firm D call. The CDR3 is 15 amino acids. V was cut by 2 bases and J by 1 base, with 9 bases left in between. From germline, CDR1 is SGHRS and CDR2 YFSETQ. Here the CDR3 DNA reads TGCGCCAGCAGCTTCATAGACTTGAACACCGGGGAGCTGTTTTTT. Amino acids: CASSFIDLNTGELFF.

V is TRBV4-3 and J is TRBJ2-1, with 9 bases lining up with TRBD2. Trimming at V came to 4 bases and at J to 6 bases, leaving 7 bases not matched to a gene. Germline-derived CDR1 and CDR2 are LGHNA and YSLEER. The CDR3 extends over 15 amino acids. As DNA, the CDR3 is TGCGCCAGCAGCCCACGGGGGCGGGAGGGCAATGAGCAGTTCTTC. Its protein product is CASSPRGREGNEQFF.

CDR3 protein: CASRRSYSGNTIYF. The CDR3 DNA reads TGTGCCAGCAGGAGGAGCTACTCTGGAAACACCATATATTTT. This chain joins TRBV28 and TRBJ1-3; D gene ambiguous. The germline CDR1 and CDR2 sequences are MDHEN and SYDVKM. The CDR3 loop spans 14 amino acids. V was pared by 6 bases and J by 0 bases, with 9 bases between.

This clone has more than one count but fewer than ten. The chain employs TRBV10-3 and TRBJ1-1; D unclear. CDR1 and CDR2 (germline): ENHRY, SYGVKD. Trimming left V 4 bases short and J 1 base short, with 7 bases between. This CDR3 is built from 13 residues. The CDR3 DNA is TGTGCCATCAGTGGGGGAGGGAACACTGAAGCTTTCTTT. It yields the protein CAISGGGNTEAFF.

V is TRBV27 and J is TRBJ1-5; TRBD1 matches at 7 bases. The CDR3 is 16 amino acids. With V trimmed by 4 bases and J by 6 bases, 12 bases remained unmatched. CDR1 and CDR2 (germline): MNHEY, SMNVEV (reference sequence). In nucleotides, the CDR3 is TGTGCCAGCAGTTCCCACAGGGGAGCAGGGGCTCAGCCCCAGCATTTT. It translates to CASSSHRGAGAQPQHF.